This TCR beta chain was sequenced for a study of memory CD8 T cells in hepatitis C reinfection. Looking at the study overall: Pre-reinfection sampling occurred 55 to 20 weeks ahead of detected reinfection. Study findings and constraints: Only a handful of donors prevented definitive conclusions about public clonotypes.

Profiling relied on immunoSEQ multiplex PCR, and the TCRdb table lists in-frame clones only, not all of them. The sample consists of about 6,000 clones, 75% to 90% of them appearing once. Regarding time point: pre-reinfection, 55 to 20 weeks before reinfection detection. Sorted cells were sequenced directly ex vivo without any in vitro expansion. Donors were people who inject drugs in the Montreal HEPCO cohort. Two donors provided sorted CD3+ CD8+ CD45RO- naive CD8 T cells at all three reinfection time points. CDR1 and CDR2 from the germline V gene are MNHEY and SMNVEV (reference sequence). This CDR3 has 13 residues. Deletions cut 3 bases from V and 5 bases from J, with 10 bases between. Details on this clone: Its target is not known.

The J gene is TRBJ2-5, the V gene TRBV27; the D gene is possibly TRBD2 (6 bases). The sample taken for sequencing was naive CD8+ T cells sorted from blood. The receptor's source is a man aged 50 to 59 with hepatitis C virus infection. The DNA for the CDR3 is TGTGCCAGCAGTTTTATGGGAGGTGAGACCCAGTACTTC. Translated, it gives CASSFMGGETQYF.